Each of the 3 T cell receptor beta chains below was sequenced from the same sample in a study of T cell responses to AZD1222 COVID-19 vaccine. Clones were sequenced by immunoSEQ multiplex PCR, and TCRdb holds only the in-frame ones, with some missing. The sample carries about 150,000 clones, under 95% recorded once. The sequencing here drew on peripheral blood, taken on day 0 of AZD1222 vaccination. The receptors derive from an adult in good health.

Comment on this clone: The junction departs from germline at one end; a sequencing error may be responsible. The chain links TRBV5-4 to TRBJ1-2; D is perhaps TRBD1 (6 bases). The CDR3 sequence is 16 residues long. CDR1 and CDR2 from the germline V gene are SGHNT and YYREEE (reference sequence). The CDR3 nucleotides are TGTGCCAGCAGTTTGGGACAAATGGCTCCCCCGGGGGGCTACACCTTC. Translated, it gives CASSLGQMAPPGGYTF.

This chain connects TRBV9 to TRBJ1-3; unclear D gene. The germline V gene encodes CDR1 SGDLS and CDR2 YYNGEE. Deletions cut 5 bases from V and 4 bases from J, with 7 bases between. The CDR3 spans 12 residues. CDR3 DNA: TGTGCCAGCAGTGGTTTAGGAAACACCATATATTTT. This encodes CASSGLGNTIYF.

The chain combines TRBV5-1 with TRBJ1-1; 7 bases map to TRBD1. With 4 bases clipped from V and 6 bases from J, the junction kept 9 bases outside the gene matches. The length of the CDR3 is 14 residues. Germline V gives CDR1 SGHRS, CDR2 YFSETQ. The DNA of the CDR3 is TGCGCCAGCAGCCCCCGGGACAGTGTCTCTGAAGCTTTCTTT. This gives the protein CASSPRDSVSEAFF.